Sequencing of this TCR beta chain was carried out in a study of CXCR3-negative and CXCR3-positive naive CD8 T cells. Points from the study as a whole: TRB CDR3s were more hydrophobic in CXCR3-positive than in CXCR3-negative naive cells. Memory cells showed distinct TRBV-TRBJ patterns, while the two naive subsets matched.

Libraries were UMI-labeled 5' RACE TRB cDNA. After re-calling the 5' RACE reads, TCRdb lists one entry per CDR3 protein, DNA absent. Its clone listing holds about 130,000 distinct CDR3 sequences. Notes on this clonotype: What it binds is unknown.

The CDR3 totals 17 residues. Germline CDR1 SGHDT, CDR2 YYEEEE. The sample taken for sequencing was naive CXCR3+ CD8+ T cells from blood. The subset here: CD45RO-CCR7+CD27+CD95- naive CD8+ T cells expressing CXCR3 (TNR3+). The chain is built from TRBV5-6 and TRBJ2-3; TCRdb calls TRBD2, which cannot be checked without DNA. The receptor was derived from a human donor in good health. Some clones in this sample may be carry-over from other donors' samples. Here the CDR3 reads CASSLDGRDPSTDTQYF.